The 6 T cell receptor beta chains presented below share a single source sample, sequenced in a study of T cell responses to AZD1222 COVID-19 vaccine. TCRdb keeps only in-frame clones here, not all; method: immunoSEQ multiplex PCR. The table has under 200,000 clones, 90% to 95% seen once. Material: peripheral blood, obtained 28 days after the second dose of the MenACWY control vaccine. These receptors came from an adult who received the MenACWY meningococcal vaccine as a control.

This clone was seen once. The V gene is TRBV14, the J gene TRBJ2-5; TRBD2 agrees at 8 bases. Germline loops: CDR1 SGHDN, CDR2 FVKESK. V lost 1 base to trimming and J lost 4 bases; unmatched junction nucleotides: 2. The CDR3 is 14 amino acids. CDR3 region: CASSQVREGETQYF. CDR3 nucleotides: TGTGCCAGCAGCCAAGTACGGGAGGGAGAGACCCAGTACTTC.

This clone was found once. This chain connects TRBV11-3 to TRBJ1-2; D uncertain. V lost 2 bases and J lost 3, with 10 bases in between. The CDR3 length is 14 residues. Germline CDR1 reads SGHNT; CDR2 reads YENEEA. This chain's CDR3 is CASSLYGGDYGYTF. The CDR3 DNA reads TGTGCCAGCAGCTTATACGGCGGGGACTATGGCTACACCTTC.

This rearrangement joins TRBV19 to TRBJ2-5; D may match TRBD1 or TRBD2 (6 bases each). Germline V gene sequence: CDR1 LNHDA, CDR2 SQIVND (reference sequence). The CDR3 spans 15 residues. Trimming cost V 4 bases and J 5 bases, with 17 bases left between them. CDR3 nucleotide sequence: TGTGCCAGTAGTACCCTCGACGGGGGCTGGGAGACCCAGTACTTC. Amino acids: CASSTLDGGWETQYF.

The V and J genes are TRBV2 and TRBJ1-5, with D possibly matching TRBD1 (5 bases). The V end was cut by 5 bases, the J end by 3 bases, with 14 bases between. Germline V gene lookup returns CDR1 SNHLY and CDR2 FYNNEI. The CDR3 sequence is 15 residues long. Here the CDR3 reads CASSMGVLPNQPQHF. CDR3 DNA sequence: TGTGCCAGCAGTATGGGGGTCCTTCCCAATCAGCCCCAGCATTTT.

The DNA for the CDR3 is TGTGCCAGCAGTTCCTCCGGGACAGGGTTCGGTTGGGTAGCTTTCTTT. This translates into CASSSSGTGFGWVAFF. The chain employs TRBV28 and TRBJ1-1; 9 nucleotides match TRBD1. CDR3 length: 16 amino acids. V shed 4 bases and J 10 bases; nucleotides not matched to a gene: 16. Germline lookup yields CDR1 MDHEN and CDR2 SYDVKM. Full variable domain (missing parts from reference TRBV28 and TRBJ1-1): DVKVTQSSRYLVKRTGEKVFLECVQDMDHENMFWYRQDPGLGLRLIYFSYDVKMKEKGDIPEGYSVSREKKERFSLILESASTNQTSMYLCASSSSGTGFGWVAFFGQGTRLTVV.

This clone appeared once. The chain combines TRBV18 with TRBJ1-2; D gene ambiguous. The ends were cut back, 2 bases at V and 3 bases at J, with 13 bases in the middle. The germline V gene encodes CDR1 KGHSH and CDR2 LQKENI. The CDR3 extends over 15 amino acids. The CDR3, as DNA: TGTGCCAGCTCACCAGCGAGGAGGGCGGACTATGGCTACACCTTC. This gives the protein CASSPARRADYGYTF.